This T cell receptor beta chain was sequenced during a study of T cells in Graves' hyperthyroidism and ophthalmopathy. For the study at large: The authors collected peripheral blood at initial diagnosis, before any treatment.

Graves' hyperthyroidism showing no ophthalmopathy progression within 18 months was considered stable. The study left out patients who had uncontrolled infection, other autoimmune disease, pregnancy or lactation. Germline V gene sequence: CDR1 GTSNPN, CDR2 SVGIG (reference sequence). V was clipped by 2 bases and J by 3 bases; unmatched bases: 8. This CDR3 is 18 amino acids long. From RNA transcripts, TCR beta CDR3 regions were amplified. The TCR CDR3 first-round RT-PCR relied on the HTBI primer set. TCRdb fed the multiplex PCR reads into MiXCR, producing one record per CDR3 protein. Of around 340,000 distinct CDR3 sequences in the sample, 15% to 20% are singletons; the top ten hold about 53%.

V is TRBV30 and J is TRBJ2-1, with TRBD2 matching over 15 bases. This sequence originates from a woman in her forties or fifties with Graves' hyperthyroidism. Sequenced input: blood. The CDR3 DNA sequence: TGTGCCTGGAGTAAGTCGCGGACTAGCGGGGGGGGCTACAATGAGCAGTTCTTC. Translating gives CAWSKSRTSGGGYNEQFF.